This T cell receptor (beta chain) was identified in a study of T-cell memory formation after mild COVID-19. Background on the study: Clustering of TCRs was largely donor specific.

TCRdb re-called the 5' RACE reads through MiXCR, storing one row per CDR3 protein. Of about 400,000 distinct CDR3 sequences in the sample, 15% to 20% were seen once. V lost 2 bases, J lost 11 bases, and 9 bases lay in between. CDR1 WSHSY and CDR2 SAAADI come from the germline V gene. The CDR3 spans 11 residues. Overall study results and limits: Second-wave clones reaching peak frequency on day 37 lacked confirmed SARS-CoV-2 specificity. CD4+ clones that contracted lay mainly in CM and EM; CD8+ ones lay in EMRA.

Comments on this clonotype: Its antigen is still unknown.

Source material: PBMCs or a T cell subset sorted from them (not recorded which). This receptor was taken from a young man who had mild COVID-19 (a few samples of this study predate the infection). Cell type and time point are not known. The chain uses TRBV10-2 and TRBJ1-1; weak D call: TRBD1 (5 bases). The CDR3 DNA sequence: TGCGCCAGCAGTGAGCAGGGAGGGGCTTTCTTT. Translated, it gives CASSEQGGAFF.